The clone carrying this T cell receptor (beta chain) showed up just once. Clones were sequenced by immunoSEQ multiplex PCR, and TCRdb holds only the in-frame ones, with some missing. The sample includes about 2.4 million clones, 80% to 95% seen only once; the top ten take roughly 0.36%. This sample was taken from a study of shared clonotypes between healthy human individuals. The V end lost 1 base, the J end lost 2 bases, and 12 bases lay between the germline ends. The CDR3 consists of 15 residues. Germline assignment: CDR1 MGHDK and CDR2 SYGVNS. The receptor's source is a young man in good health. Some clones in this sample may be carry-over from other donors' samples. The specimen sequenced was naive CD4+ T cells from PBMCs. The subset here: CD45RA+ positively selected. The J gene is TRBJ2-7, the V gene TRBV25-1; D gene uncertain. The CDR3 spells CASSESGIWAYEQYF. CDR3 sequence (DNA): TGTGCCAGCAGTGAATCGGGTATTTGGGCCTACGAGCAGTACTTC.